This T cell receptor beta chain is drawn from a study of blood T cell repertoires in COVID-19. The overall study: From T cells, B-cell-depleted T cells, or PBMCs came the material, which was cDNA or gDNA.

This CDR3 has 13 residues. From germline, CDR1 is GTSNPN and CDR2 SVGIG (reference sequence). The V end was cut by 0 bases, the J end by 4 bases, with 9 bases between. Methods used by the authors: Estimated nucleated cell counts came from reference gene primer amplification. Generated by immunoSEQ multiplex PCR, the TCRdb table keeps only in-frame clones and is missing some. Clone size and the V and J calls come from that table; the DNA yielded D and trimming. The sample lists about 100,000 clones, over 75% occurring once. Source material: peripheral blood. The TCR was taken from a man in his 60s with acute or convalescent COVID-19. This chain links TRBV30 with TRBJ2-5; D remains unclear. CDR3 residues: CAWSVRGAETQYF. CDR3 coding DNA: TGTGCCTGGAGTGTACGAGGAGCAGAGACCCAGTACTTC.